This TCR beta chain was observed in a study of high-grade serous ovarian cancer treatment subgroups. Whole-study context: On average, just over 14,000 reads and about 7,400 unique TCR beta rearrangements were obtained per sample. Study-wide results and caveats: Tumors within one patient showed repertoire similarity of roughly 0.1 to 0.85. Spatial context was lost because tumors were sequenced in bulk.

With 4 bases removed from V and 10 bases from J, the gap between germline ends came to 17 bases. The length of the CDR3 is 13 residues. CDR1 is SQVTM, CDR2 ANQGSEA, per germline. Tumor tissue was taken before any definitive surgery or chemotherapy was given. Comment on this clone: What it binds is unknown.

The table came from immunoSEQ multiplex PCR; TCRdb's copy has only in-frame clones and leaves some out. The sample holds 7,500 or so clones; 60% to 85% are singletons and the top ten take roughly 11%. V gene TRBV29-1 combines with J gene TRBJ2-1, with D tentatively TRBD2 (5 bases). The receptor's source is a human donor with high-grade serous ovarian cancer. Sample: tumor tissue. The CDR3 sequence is CSVVPSTGGEQFF. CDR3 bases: TGCAGCGTTGTTCCCTCGACGGGCGGGGAGCAGTTCTTC.